The count of the clone carrying this TCR beta chain is one. Its specificity is unknown. A single base separates this from a much larger clone, so it may be a read error. Other DNA sequences of this sample code for an identical CDR3. Data came from immunoSEQ multiplex PCR; TCRdb stores just in-frame clones and leaves some out. The data hold approximately 110,000 clones, with about 92% observed a single time. These data originate in a study of T cell responses to AZD1222 COVID-19 vaccine. Study findings and constraints: An increase in Spike-specific TCR breadth and depth was observed after two AZD1222 doses. At study baseline, merely over 5 AZD1222 recipients were seropositive.

The V gene's germline CDR1 is LGHDT and CDR2 YNNKEL (reference sequence). V shed 0 bases and J shed 5 bases, with 5 bases lying between them. The CDR3 extends over 13 amino acids. The material was peripheral blood, obtained on day 0 of AZD1222 vaccination. The J gene is TRBJ1-5, the V gene TRBV3-1 (or the pseudogene TRBV3-2), with D uncertain. This receptor was obtained from an adult in good health. The CDR3 DNA reads TGTGCCAGCAGCCAAGATAGGGATCAGCCCCAGCATTTT. This codes for CASSQDRDQPQHF.